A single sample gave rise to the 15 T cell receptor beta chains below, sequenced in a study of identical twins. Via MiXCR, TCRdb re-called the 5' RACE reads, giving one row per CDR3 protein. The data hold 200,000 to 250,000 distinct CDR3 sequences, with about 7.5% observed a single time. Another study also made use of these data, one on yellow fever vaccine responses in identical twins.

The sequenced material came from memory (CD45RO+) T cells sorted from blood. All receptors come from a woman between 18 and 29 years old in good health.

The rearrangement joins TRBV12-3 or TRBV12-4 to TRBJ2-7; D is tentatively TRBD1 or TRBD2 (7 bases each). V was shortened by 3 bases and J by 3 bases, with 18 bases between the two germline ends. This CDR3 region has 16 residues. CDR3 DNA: TGTGCCAGCAGTTTTGGGGGGGGGGACAGCGGCTACGAGCAGTACTTC. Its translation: CASSFGGGDSGYEQYF.

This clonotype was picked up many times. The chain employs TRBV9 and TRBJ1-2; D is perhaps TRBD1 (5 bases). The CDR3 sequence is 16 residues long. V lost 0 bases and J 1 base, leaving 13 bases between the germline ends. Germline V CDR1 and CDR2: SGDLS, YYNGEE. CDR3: CASSVGRGGYNYGYTF. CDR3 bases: TGTGCCAGCAGCGTAGGTCGGGGCGGCTATAACTATGGCTACACCTTC.

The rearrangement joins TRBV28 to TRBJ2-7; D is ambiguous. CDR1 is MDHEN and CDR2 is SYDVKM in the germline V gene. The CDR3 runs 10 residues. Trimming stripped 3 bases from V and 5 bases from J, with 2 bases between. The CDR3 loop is CASSFDEQYF. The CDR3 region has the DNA TGTGCCAGCAGTTTCGACGAGCAGTACTTC.

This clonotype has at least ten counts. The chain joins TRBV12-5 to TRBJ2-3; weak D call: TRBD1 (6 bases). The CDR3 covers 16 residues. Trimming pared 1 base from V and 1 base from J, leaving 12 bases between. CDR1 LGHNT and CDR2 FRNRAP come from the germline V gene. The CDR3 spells CASGLGRTVGTDTQYF. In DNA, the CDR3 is TGTGCTAGTGGTTTGGGACGGACAGTGGGCACAGATACGCAGTATTTT.

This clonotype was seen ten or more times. The CDR3 spells CASSPPEQETQYF. CDR3 coding DNA: TGTGCCAGCTCACCACCTGAGCAAGAGACCCAGTACTTC. The chain is built from TRBV18 and TRBJ2-5; D ambiguous. Looked up from germline, CDR1 is KGHSH and CDR2 is LQKENI. The CDR3 extends over 13 amino acids. Trimming shortened V by 0 bases and J by 2 bases, and 4 bases separated the two germline ends. Filled out from reference TRBV18 and TRBJ2-5, the complete variable domain reads NAGVMQNPRHLVRRRGQEARLRCSPMKGHSHVYWYRQLPEEGLKFMVYLQKENIIDESGMPKERFSAEFPKEGPSILRIQQVVRGDSAAYFCASSPPEQETQYFGPGTRLLVL.

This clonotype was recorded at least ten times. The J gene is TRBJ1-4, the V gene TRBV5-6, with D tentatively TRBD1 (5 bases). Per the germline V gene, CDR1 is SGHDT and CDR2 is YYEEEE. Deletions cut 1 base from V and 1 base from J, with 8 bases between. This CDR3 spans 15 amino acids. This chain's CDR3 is CASSLNGGTNEKLFF. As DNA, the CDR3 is TGTGCCAGCAGCTTGAATGGGGGAACTAATGAAAAACTGTTTTTT.

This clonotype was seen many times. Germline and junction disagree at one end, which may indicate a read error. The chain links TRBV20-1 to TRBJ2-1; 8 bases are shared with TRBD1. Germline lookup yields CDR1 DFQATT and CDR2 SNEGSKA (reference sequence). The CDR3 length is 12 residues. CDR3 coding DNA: TGCAGTGCTATAAAGGGAGGACAGGGTGAGCTCTTC. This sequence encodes CSAIKGGQGELF.

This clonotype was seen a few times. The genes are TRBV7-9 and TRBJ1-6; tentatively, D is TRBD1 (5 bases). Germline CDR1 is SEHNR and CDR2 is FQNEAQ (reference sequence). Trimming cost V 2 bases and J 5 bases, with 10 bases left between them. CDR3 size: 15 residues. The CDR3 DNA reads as TGTGCCAGCAGCTTACAGGTGGGGGATAATTCACCCCTCCACTTT. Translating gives CASSLQVGDNSPLHF. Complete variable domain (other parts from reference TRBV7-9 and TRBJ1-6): DTGVSQNPRHKITKRGQNVTFRCDPISEHNRLYWYRQTLGQGPEFLTYFQNEAQLEKSRLLSDRFSAERPKGSFSTLEIQRTEQGDSAMYLCASSLQVGDNSPLHFGNGTRLTVT.

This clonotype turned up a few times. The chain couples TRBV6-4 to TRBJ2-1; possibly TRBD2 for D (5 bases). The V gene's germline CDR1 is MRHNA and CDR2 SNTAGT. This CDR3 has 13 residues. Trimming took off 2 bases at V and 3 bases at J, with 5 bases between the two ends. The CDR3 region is CASSDGSYNEQFF. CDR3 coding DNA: TGTGCCAGCAGTGACGGGAGCTACAATGAGCAGTTCTTC.

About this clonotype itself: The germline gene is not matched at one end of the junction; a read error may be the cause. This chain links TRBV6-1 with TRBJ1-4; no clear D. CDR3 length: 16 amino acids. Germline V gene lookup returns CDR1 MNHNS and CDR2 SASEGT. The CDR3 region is CASIPGRARTNEKQFF. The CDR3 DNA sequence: TGTGCCAGCATCCCCGGCCGAGCCAGGACTAATGAAAAACAGTTTTTT.

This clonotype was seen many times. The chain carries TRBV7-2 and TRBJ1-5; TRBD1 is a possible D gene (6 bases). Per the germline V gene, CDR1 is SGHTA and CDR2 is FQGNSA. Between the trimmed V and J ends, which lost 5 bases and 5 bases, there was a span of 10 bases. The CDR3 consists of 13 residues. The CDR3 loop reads CASSIRGDQPQHF. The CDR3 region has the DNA TGTGCCAGCAGCATCAGGGGAGATCAGCCCCAGCATTTT.

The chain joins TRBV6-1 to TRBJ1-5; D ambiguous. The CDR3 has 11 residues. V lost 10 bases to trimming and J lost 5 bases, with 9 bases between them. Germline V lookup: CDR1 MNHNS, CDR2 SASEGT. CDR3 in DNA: TGTGCCACTGGGAGGGATCAGCCCCAGCATTTT. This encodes CATGRDQPQHF.

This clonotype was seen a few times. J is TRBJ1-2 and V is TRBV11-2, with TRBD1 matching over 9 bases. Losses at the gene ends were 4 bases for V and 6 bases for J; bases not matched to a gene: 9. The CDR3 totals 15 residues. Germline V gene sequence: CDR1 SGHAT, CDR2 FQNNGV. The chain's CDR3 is CASSSRTGGSDGYTF. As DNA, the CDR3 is TGTGCCAGCAGCTCCCGAACAGGGGGCTCTGATGGCTACACCTTC.

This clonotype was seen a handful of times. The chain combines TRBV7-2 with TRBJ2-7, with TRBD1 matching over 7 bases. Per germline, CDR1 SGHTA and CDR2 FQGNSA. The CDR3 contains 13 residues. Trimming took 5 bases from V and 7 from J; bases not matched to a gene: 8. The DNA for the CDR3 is TGTGCCAGCAGCATAGGGGGCCTGGGGGAGCAGTACTTC. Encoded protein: CASSIGGLGEQYF.

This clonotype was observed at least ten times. CDR3 bases: TGCGCCAGCAGACTTCTCGATCGTTCAGATACGCAGTATTTT. Protein product: CASRLLDRSDTQYF. The chain uses TRBV5-1 and TRBJ2-3; the D is unclear. Trimming removed 5 bases at V and 4 bases at J, with 14 bases between. Per germline, CDR1 SGHRS and CDR2 YFSETQ. The CDR3 contains 14 residues. Together with reference TRBV5-1 and TRBJ2-3, the CDR3 gives the full variable domain: KAGVTQTPRYLIKTRGQQVTLSCSPISGHRSVSWYQQTPGQGLQFLFEYFSETQRNKGNFPGRFSGRQFSNSRSEMNVSTLELGDSALYLCASRLLDRSDTQYFGPGTRLTVL.